These 20 T cell receptor beta chains were all obtained from the same sample, sequenced in a study of blood T cell repertoires in COVID-19 (TCRdb year 2020). Receptor libraries were prepared by the immunoSEQ multiplex PCR assay. This is the immuneACCESS table as TCRdb keeps it, with only in-frame sequences that have V and J called. A part of the clones is gone; compared with another copy, unresolved V genes explain less than half, and the rest is unexplained. In all, the sample holds 350,000 to 450,000 clones, and 80% to 90% of those were seen once. The ten largest account for more than 0.95% of the sample. The sequenced material came from PBMCs or T cells enriched from blood (not recorded which). The receptors shown here come from a man aged 30 to 39 who had recovered from COVID-19.

This chain joins TRBV30 and TRBJ1-5; a weak D match, TRBD1 (5 bases). The length of the CDR3 is 13 residues. Trimming pared 3 bases from V and 5 bases from J, leaving 11 bases between. Germline V lookup: CDR1 GTSNPN, CDR2 SVGIG (reference sequence). The CDR3 loop reads CAWSAGEHQPQHF. DNA of the CDR3: TGTGCCTGGAGCGCGGGGGAGCATCAGCCCCAGCATTTT.

Comment on this clone: Additional DNA sequences in this sample encode the identical CDR3. The V gene is TRBV19, the J gene TRBJ2-1; TRBD1 matches at 7 bases. The CDR3 length is 14 residues. With V trimmed by 7 bases and J by 0 bases, 3 bases remained unmatched. Germline CDR1 is LNHDA and CDR2 is SQIVND (reference sequence). CDR3 loop: CASTRDSSYNEQFF. CDR3 bases: TGTGCCAGTACCCGGGACAGCTCCTACAATGAGCAGTTCTTC. Together with reference TRBV19 and TRBJ2-1, the CDR3 gives the full variable domain: DGGITQSPKYLFRKEGQNVTLSCEQNLNHDAMYWYRQDPGQGLRLIYYSQIVNDFQKGDIAEGYSVSREKKESFPLTVTSAQKNPTAFYLCASTRDSSYNEQFFGPGTRLTVL.

V gene TRBV12-5 combines with J gene TRBJ2-1; D is uncertain. The germline V gene encodes CDR1 LGHNT and CDR2 FRNRAP. This CDR3 region has 17 residues. Trimming shortened V by 2 bases and J by 4 bases, and 18 bases separated the two germline ends. The CDR3 loop reads CASGLPPATGTYNEQFF. The CDR3 nucleotides read TGTGCTAGTGGTTTGCCCCCGGCAACGGGTACTTACAATGAGCAGTTCTTC.

As DNA, the CDR3 is TGTGCCACGGGGGGACTAGGGACAGATACGCAGTATTTT. Translation gives CATGGLGTDTQYF. The chain links TRBV2 to TRBJ2-3; 8 bases are a match to TRBD2. Germline CDR1 is SNHLY and CDR2 is FYNNEI. This CDR3 has 13 residues. V lost 10 bases and J lost 3; bases outside the gene matches: 6.

The CDR3: CASSAAGADYNEQFF. DNA for the CDR3: TGTGCCAGCAGCGCGGCCGGAGCCGACTACAATGAGCAGTTCTTC. The chain recombines TRBV13 with TRBJ2-1; D not resolved. Germline V gene sequence: CDR1 PRHDT, CDR2 FYEKMQ (reference sequence). The CDR3 is 15 amino acids. The V and J ends lost 5 bases and 3 bases respectively, with 14 bases between them.

The chain is built from TRBV6-6 and TRBJ2-7; D might be TRBD2 (6 bases). The germline V gene encodes CDR1 MNHNY and CDR2 SVGAGI (reference sequence). Trimming left V 5 bases short and J 6 bases short, with 20 bases between. The CDR3 runs to 15 residues. The CDR3 here is CASSEPSVKVLEQYF. The CDR3 DNA reads as TGTGCCAGCAGTGAGCCTAGCGTCAAGGTACTCGAGCAGTACTTC.

V usage is TRBV9 and J usage is TRBJ1-2; 8 nucleotides align to TRBD1. The CDR3 spans 15 residues. V shed 3 bases and J 1 base; nucleotides not matched to a gene: 5. CDR1 SGDLS and CDR2 YYNGEE come from the germline V gene. Here the CDR3 reads CASSDAGGLNYGYTF. The CDR3 DNA sequence: TGTGCCAGCAGCGATGCAGGGGGCCTTAACTATGGCTACACCTTC.

The rearrangement links TRBV28 to TRBJ1-5; D ambiguous. The length of the CDR3 is 14 residues. Trimming pared 5 bases from V and 7 bases from J, leaving 15 bases between. Per germline, CDR1 MDHEN and CDR2 SYDVKM. The CDR3 nucleotides are TGTGCCAGCAGTCTCTCCACCACAGCCCAGCCCCAGCATTTT. Translation: CASSLSTTAQPQHF.

The chain employs TRBV19 and TRBJ2-7; 10 positions match TRBD1. The CDR3 contains 16 residues. Germline CDR1 and CDR2: LNHDA and SQIVND (reference sequence). The V gene end was trimmed by 5 bases and the J gene end by 3 bases; junction bases not matched to a gene: 10. The CDR3 protein is CASSGTGGQGNYEQYF. DNA of the CDR3: TGTGCCAGTAGTGGCACGGGGGGACAGGGGAACTACGAGCAGTACTTC. Supplemented by reference TRBV19 and TRBJ2-7, the full variable domain reads DGGITQSPKYLFRKEGQNVTLSCEQNLNHDAMYWYRQDPGQGLRLIYYSQIVNDFQKGDIAEGYSVSREKKESFPLTVTSAQKNPTAFYLCASSGTGGQGNYEQYFGPGTRLTVT.

The J gene is TRBJ1-2, the V gene TRBV13; TRBD1 aligns across 10 bases. The CDR3 contains 14 residues. With 5 bases clipped from V and 6 bases from J, the junction kept 6 bases outside the gene matches. From germline, CDR1 is PRHDT and CDR2 FYEKMQ (reference sequence). The CDR3: CASSILTGGNGYTF. The CDR3 coding sequence is TGTGCCAGCAGCATTTTGACAGGGGGCAATGGCTACACCTTC.

Only one count was recorded for this clone. V gene TRBV7-2 combines with J gene TRBJ2-1, with 9 bases fitting TRBD2. V shed 1 base and J 8 bases; nucleotides not matched to a gene: 6. The CDR3 contains 15 residues. From germline, CDR1 is SGHTA and CDR2 FQGNSA. The CDR3 loop is CASSLVASGIDEQFF. CDR3 DNA sequence: TGTGCCAGCAGCTTAGTGGCTAGCGGGATTGATGAGCAGTTCTTC.

V and J are TRBV9 and TRBJ2-1; 10 bases line up with TRBD2. This CDR3 has 16 residues. Germline loops: CDR1 SGDLS, CDR2 YYNGEE. J gave up 4 bases and V 1 base, and 5 bases lay outside the gene matches. The CDR3 reads CASSVSLAGVYNEQFF. CDR3 in DNA: TGTGCCAGCAGCGTAAGTCTAGCGGGAGTTTACAATGAGCAGTTCTTC.

The chain employs TRBV30 and TRBJ2-1; unclear D gene. CDR3 length equals 14 residues. Trimming pared 2 bases from V and 1 base from J, leaving 9 bases between. Germline values: CDR1 GTSNPN, CDR2 SVGIG (reference sequence). DNA of the CDR3: TGTGCCTGGAGTCCGCCAGGTTCCTACAATGAGCAGTTCTTC. It codes for CAWSPPGSYNEQFF. Looking up the rest from reference TRBV30 and TRBJ2-1 gives the full variable domain: SQTIHQWPATLVQPVGSPLSLECTVEGTSNPNLYWYRQAAGRGLQLLFYSVGIGQISSEVPQNLSASRPQDRQFILSSKKLLLSDSGFYLCAWSPPGSYNEQFFGPGTRLTVL.

V gene TRBV27 combines with J gene TRBJ2-6, with 9 nucleotides matching TRBD1. V lost 4 bases, J lost 3 bases, and 1 base stayed unmatched. The CDR3 has 15 amino acids. Germline V lookup: CDR1 MNHEY, CDR2 SMNVEV (reference sequence). The CDR3 reads CASSWTGDGANVLTF. CDR3 sequence (DNA): TGTGCCAGCAGTTGGACAGGGGATGGGGCCAACGTCCTGACTTTC.

The chain joins TRBV25-1 to TRBJ1-6; 7 bases align to TRBD1. The J segment lost 10 bases and the V segment lost 6 bases, leaving 9 bases of the junction unmatched. Germline V CDR1 and CDR2: MGHDK, SYGVNS. The CDR3 consists of 14 residues. DNA for the CDR3: TGTGCCAGCAGGACCCGGACAGGCTCATCACCCCTCCACTTT. Its protein product is CASRTRTGSSPLHF.

The chain has TRBV7-2 and TRBJ1-3; a possible D gene is TRBD1 (5 bases). CDR3 length: 18 amino acids. Trimming pared 1 base from V and 0 bases from J, leaving 16 bases between. Germline CDR1 and CDR2: SGHTA and FQGNSA. This CDR3 is CASSLESPGLRSGNTIYF. CDR3 DNA sequence: TGTGCCAGCAGCTTAGAGTCCCCGGGACTCCGCTCTGGAAACACCATATATTTT.

The chain carries TRBV9 and TRBJ2-5, with D possibly TRBD2 on 6 matching bases. V was trimmed by 4 bases and J by 5 bases, leaving 18 bases between them. CDR1 and CDR2 from the germline V gene are SGDLS and YYNGEE. This CDR3 comprises 15 residues. The CDR3 DNA is TGTGCCAGCAGCCAGTCTGGGGGGTTTTGGGAGACCCAGTACTTC. Translation gives CASSQSGGFWETQYF.

CDR3 residues: CASSLGADPNYGYTF. The CDR3 DNA reads as TGCGCCAGCAGCTTGGGAGCGGACCCTAACTATGGCTACACCTTC. The genes are TRBV5-1 and TRBJ1-2; D is ambiguous. Looked up from germline, CDR1 is SGHRS and CDR2 is YFSETQ. This CDR3 has 15 residues. Trimming cost V 0 bases and J 0 bases, with 9 bases left between them.

The J gene is TRBJ2-3, the V gene TRBV21-1; the D call of TRBD1 is as the table states it, not checked on the DNA. TRBV21-1 constitutes a pseudogene. This CDR3 is 21 amino acids long. The CDR3 DNA follows: TGTGCCAGCAGCAAAGAAGGACAGGGGATGTCCCGCACGTATCGTACAGATACGCAGTATTTT. Amino acid sequence: CASSKEGQGMSRTYRTDTQYF.

This clone has more than one count but fewer than ten. The chain employs TRBV7-9 and TRBJ2-3; possibly TRBD1 for D (6 bases). Germline values: CDR1 SEHNR, CDR2 FQNEAQ (reference sequence). Trimming took 4 bases from V and 6 from J, leaving 14 bases between them. The CDR3 consists of 14 residues. CDR3 nucleotide sequence: TGTGCCAGCAGCTGGGACACCTCCCGGGATACGCAGTATTTT. Amino acids: CASSWDTSRDTQYF.